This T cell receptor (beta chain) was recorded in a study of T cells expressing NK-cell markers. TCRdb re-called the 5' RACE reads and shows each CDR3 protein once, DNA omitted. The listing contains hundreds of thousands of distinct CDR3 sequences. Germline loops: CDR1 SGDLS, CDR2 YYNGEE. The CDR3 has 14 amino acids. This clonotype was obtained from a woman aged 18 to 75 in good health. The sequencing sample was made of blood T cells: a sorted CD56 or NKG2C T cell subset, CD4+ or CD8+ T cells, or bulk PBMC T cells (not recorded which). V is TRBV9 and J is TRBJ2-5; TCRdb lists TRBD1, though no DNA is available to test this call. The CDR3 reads CASSVTGVGETQYF. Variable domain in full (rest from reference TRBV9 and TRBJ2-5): DSGVTQTPKHLITATGQRVTLRCSPRSGDLSVYWYQQSLDQGLQFLIQYYNGEERAKGNILERFSAQQFPDLHSELNLSSLELGDSALYFCASSVTGVGETQYFGPGTRLLVL.